The T cell receptor (beta chain) under discussion was sequenced for a study of T cells in Graves' hyperthyroidism and ophthalmopathy. Study details: Peripheral blood was obtained at initial diagnosis, preceding any treatment.

TCR beta CDR3 region amplification was performed from RNA transcripts. When the TCR CDR3 underwent first-round RT-PCR, the HTBI primer set was used. TCRdb recomputed calls from the multiplex PCR reads with MiXCR, one row per CDR3 protein. Counted here are hundreds of thousands of distinct CDR3 sequences, less than 15% occurring once; the ten biggest clones make up 9.2%. Ten or more counts support this clonotype. No antigen is known for it. General study findings and limits: A model of 13 V-J features distinguished ophthalmopathy from stable hyperthyroidism.

The definition of stable Graves' hyperthyroidism was no ophthalmopathy progression within 18 months. It was roughly 10 ml of fresh peripheral blood that supplied the PBMCs. The source material was blood. This receptor was identified in a woman under 30 with Graves' hyperthyroidism.

CDR3 DNA sequence: TGTGCCAGCAGTTTAATGACACGGTCCTCGGACAGGGGGCTTAATGAGCAGTTCTTC. This translates into CASSLMTRSSDRGLNEQFF. The J gene is TRBJ2-1, the V gene TRBV12-3 or TRBV12-4; TRBD1 matches at 11 bases. The ends lost 2 bases at V and 7 bases at J; junction bases unmatched: 16. This CDR3 has 19 amino acids.